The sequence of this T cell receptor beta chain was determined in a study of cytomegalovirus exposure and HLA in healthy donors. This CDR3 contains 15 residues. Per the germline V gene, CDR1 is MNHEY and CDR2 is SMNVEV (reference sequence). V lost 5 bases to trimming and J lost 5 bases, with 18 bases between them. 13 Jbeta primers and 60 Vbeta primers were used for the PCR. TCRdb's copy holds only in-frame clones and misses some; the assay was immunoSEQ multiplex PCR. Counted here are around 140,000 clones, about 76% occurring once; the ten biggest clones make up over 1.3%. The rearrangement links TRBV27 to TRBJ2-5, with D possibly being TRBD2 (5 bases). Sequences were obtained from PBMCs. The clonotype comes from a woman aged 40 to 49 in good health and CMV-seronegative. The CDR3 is CASSQDFRRVETQYF. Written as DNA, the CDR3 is TGTGCCAGCAGTCAGGACTTCCGTAGAGTTGAGACCCAGTACTTC.